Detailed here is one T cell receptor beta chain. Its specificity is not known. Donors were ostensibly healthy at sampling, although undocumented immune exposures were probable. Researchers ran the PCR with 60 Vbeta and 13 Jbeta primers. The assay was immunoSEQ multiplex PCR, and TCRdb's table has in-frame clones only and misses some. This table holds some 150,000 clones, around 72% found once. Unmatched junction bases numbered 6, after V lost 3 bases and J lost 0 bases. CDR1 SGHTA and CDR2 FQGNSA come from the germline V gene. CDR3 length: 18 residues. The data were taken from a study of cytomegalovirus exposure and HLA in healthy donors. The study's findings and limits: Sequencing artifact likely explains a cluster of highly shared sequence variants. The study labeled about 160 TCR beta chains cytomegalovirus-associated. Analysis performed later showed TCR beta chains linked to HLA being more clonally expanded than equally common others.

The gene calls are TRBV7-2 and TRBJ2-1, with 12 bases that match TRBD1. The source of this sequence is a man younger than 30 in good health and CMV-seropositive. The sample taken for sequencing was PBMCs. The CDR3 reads CASSFLGQGANSYNEQFF. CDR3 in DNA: TGTGCCAGCAGCTTTTTGGGACAGGGGGCGAACTCCTACAATGAGCAGTTCTTC.